This T cell receptor beta chain originates from a study of blood T cell repertoires in COVID-19. Study context: COVID-19 samples collected from the United States, Italy and Spain covered acute and convalescent phases. Sample material is recorded as cDNA or gDNA derived from T cells, B-cell-depleted T cells, or PBMCs.

The V segment lost 4 bases and the J segment 2 bases; nucleotides outside the gene matches: 3. Germline CDR1 is WNHNN and CDR2 is SYGVQD (reference sequence). CDR3 length equals 15 residues. Original methodology: How many nucleated cells were present was estimated from reference gene primer amplification. TCRdb's copy holds only in-frame clones and misses some; the assay was immunoSEQ multiplex PCR. The V and J calls and the clone size are those of that table, but D and trimming were determined from the DNA. The repertoire holds about 140,000 clones, approximately 80% seen once, with roughly 15% in the top ten.

Sequenced: peripheral blood. The J gene is TRBJ1-4, the V gene TRBV10-1; TRBD1 aligns across 8 bases. This TCR was recovered from a man between 50 and 59 years old with acute or convalescent COVID-19. The CDR3 sequence is CASSVGQGTNEKLFF. The DNA of the CDR3 is TGCGCCAGCAGTGTCGGACAGGGCACTAATGAAAAACTGTTTTTT.